The 30 T cell receptor beta chains below come from one sample, sequenced in a study of technical replicates of blood from a few donors. The table came from immunoSEQ multiplex PCR; TCRdb's copy has only in-frame clones and leaves some out. Of over 70,000 clones listed, approximately 95% are singletons. The sample was T cells isolated from PBMCs. The source of these receptors is a human donor in good health.

The chain carries TRBV11-1 and TRBJ2-7, with unresolved D. The CDR3 extends over 12 amino acids. The V end was cut by 6 bases, the J end by 0 bases, with 6 bases between. The germline V gene has CDR1 SGHAT and CDR2 FQDESV (reference sequence). The CDR3 region is CASSLASYEQYF. The CDR3 DNA reads TGTGCCAGCAGTTTGGCCTCCTACGAGCAGTACTTC.

The chain couples TRBV4-1 to TRBJ2-7; TRBD2 agrees at 10 bases. V was clipped by 0 bases and J by 3 bases; unmatched bases: 11. Germline lookup yields CDR1 MGHRA and CDR2 YSYEKL. CDR3 size: 18 residues. The CDR3 DNA reads as TGCGCCAGCAGCCAAGATCTCCTCGATCTAGCGGGAGTCTACGAGCAGTACTTC. Protein product: CASSQDLLDLAGVYEQYF.

The chain combines TRBV5-4 with TRBJ2-3; D unclear. The CDR3 is made up of 15 amino acids. V lost 3 bases and J 2 bases, leaving 13 bases between the germline ends. Germline V gene sequence: CDR1 SGHNT, CDR2 YYREEE (reference sequence). The chain's CDR3 is CASSSHGEVTDTQYF. The DNA for the CDR3 is TGTGCCAGCAGCTCTCACGGAGAGGTCACAGATACGCAGTATTTT.

This CDR3 is CASSKGWGVRIKHGYTF. CDR3 DNA: TGTGCCAGCAGCAAAGGATGGGGGGTACGGATTAAGCATGGCTACACCTTC. The chain joins TRBV21-1 to TRBJ1-2. TRBV21-1 is reported as a pseudogene. There are 17 residues in the CDR3.

The chain uses TRBV29-1 and TRBJ2-5, with 8 nucleotides matching TRBD1. Germline CDR1 SQVTM, CDR2 ANQGSEA. V shed 3 bases and J 2 bases; nucleotides not matched to a gene: 2. This CDR3 comprises 13 residues. The CDR3 loop reads CSVEGQEQETQYF. The DNA for the CDR3 is TGCAGCGTTGAGGGACAGGAGCAAGAGACCCAGTACTTC. Combining the CDR3 with reference TRBV29-1 and TRBJ2-5 gives the whole variable domain SAVISQKPSRDICQRGTSLTIQCQVDSQVTMMFWYRQQPGQSLTLIATANQGSEATYESGFVIDKFPISRPNLTFSTLTVSNMSPEDSSIYLCSVEGQEQETQYFGPGTRLLVL.

The chain couples TRBV18 to TRBJ1-1, with 8 nucleotides matching TRBD1. Trimming cost V 6 bases and J 5 bases; bases outside gene matches: 8. Germline CDR1 is KGHSH and CDR2 is LQKENI. The length of the CDR3 is 14 residues. CDR3 nucleotides: TGTGCCAGCTCGCACGTGGACAGGGCTACTGAAGCTTTCTTT. It encodes CASSHVDRATEAFF.

V is TRBV7-2 and J is TRBJ1-3; unclear D gene. This CDR3 comprises 13 residues. Germline CDR1 and CDR2: SGHTA and FQGNSA. The V end lost 5 bases, the J end lost 4 bases, and 9 bases lay between the germline ends. CDR3 coding DNA: TGTGCCAGCAGCCGACACGCCGGAAACACCATATATTTT. Residues: CASSRHAGNTIYF.

The CDR3 loop is CASSFQRELETQYF. DNA for the CDR3: TGTGCCAGCAGTTTTCAGCGGGAGTTGGAGACCCAGTACTTC. The V gene is TRBV28, the J gene TRBJ2-5; 8 nucleotides match TRBD2. Trimming cost V 3 bases and J 5 bases; bases outside gene matches: 5. The CDR3 runs 14 residues. Germline loops: CDR1 MDHEN, CDR2 SYDVKM.

The rearrangement joins TRBV30 to TRBJ2-7; 7 bases are a match to TRBD2. Germline assignment: CDR1 GTSNPN and CDR2 SVGIG (reference sequence). V shed 1 base, J shed 7 bases, and the junction held 10 bases outside the gene matches. The CDR3 consists of 14 residues. CDR3: CAWSGLARLGEQYF. CDR3 DNA sequence: TGTGCCTGGAGTGGACTAGCCAGATTGGGAGAGCAGTACTTC. The whole variable domain, filled in from reference TRBV30 and TRBJ2-7, reads SQTIHQWPATLVQPVGSPLSLECTVEGTSNPNLYWYRQAAGRGLQLLFYSVGIGQISSEVPQNLSASRPQDRQFILSSKKLLLSDSGFYLCAWSGLARLGEQYFGPGTRLTVT.

The gene calls are TRBV18 and TRBJ1-3, with D hard to call. This CDR3 contains 16 residues. The germline CDR1 and CDR2 sequences are KGHSH and LQKENI. Trimming took off 0 bases at V and 0 bases at J, with 9 bases between the two ends. The CDR3 loop reads CASSPPWANSGNTIYF. CDR3 sequence (DNA): TGTGCCAGCTCACCACCGTGGGCAAACTCTGGAAACACCATATATTTT. Full variable domain (remainder filled in from reference TRBV18 and TRBJ1-3): NAGVMQNPRHLVRRRGQEARLRCSPMKGHSHVYWYRQLPEEGLKFMVYLQKENIIDESGMPKERFSAEFPKEGPSILRIQQVVRGDSAAYFCASSPPWANSGNTIYFGEGSWLTVV.

The chain combines TRBV21-1 with TRBJ2-1; the tabulated D call, TRBD1, remains unverified against the DNA. TRBV21-1 represents a pseudogene. CDR3 length: 16 amino acids. The chain's CDR3 is CASSPSTAPKLNEQFF. The CDR3, as DNA: TGTGCCAGCAGCCCTTCGACAGCGCCAAAGCTCAATGAGCAGTTCTTC.

In DNA, the CDR3 is TGTGCCAGCAGGTTATCGGCAGGGGTTAACACTGAAGCTTTCTTT. The encoded protein is CASRLSAGVNTEAFF. The rearrangement joins TRBV7-8 to TRBJ1-1, with D possibly being TRBD1 (6 bases). Trimming pared 6 bases from V and 2 bases from J, leaving 16 bases between. This CDR3 has 15 amino acids. The germline V gene encodes CDR1 SGHVS and CDR2 FQNEAQ. Drawing the rest from reference TRBV7-8 and TRBJ1-1, the complete variable domain is GAGVSQSPRYKVAKRGQDVALRCDPISGHVSLFWYQQALGQGPEFLTYFQNEAQLDKSGLPSDRFFAERPEGSVSTLKIQRTQQEDSAVYLCASRLSAGVNTEAFFGQGTRLTVV.

The chain has TRBV5-8 and TRBJ1-5; no definite D call. The CDR3 sequence is 13 residues long. The germline V and J ends were trimmed by 5 bases and 0 bases, with 6 bases remaining between them. Germline-derived CDR1 and CDR2 are SGHTS and YDEGEE. The CDR3 region has the DNA TGTGCCAGCAGTCCCTATAGCAATCAGCCCCAGCATTTT. Translating gives CASSPYSNQPQHF.

The rearrangement joins TRBV18 to TRBJ1-1; D uncertain. V was cut by 3 bases and J by 5 bases, with 19 bases left in between. The germline CDR1 and CDR2 sequences are KGHSH and LQKENI. The CDR3 runs 16 residues. This CDR3 is CASSPSHTQAGTEAFF. CDR3 DNA: TGTGCCAGCTCACCGTCCCATACGCAGGCTGGTACTGAAGCTTTCTTT.

CDR3 loop: CASSKGTGGLGAFF. Here the CDR3 DNA reads TGCGCCAGCAGCAAAGGGACAGGGGGATTGGGGGCTTTCTTT. The chain carries TRBV4-1 and TRBJ1-1; 11 bases fit TRBD1. This CDR3 has 14 residues. Germline V CDR1 and CDR2: MGHRA, YSYEKL. V was pared by 5 bases and J by 11 bases, with 10 bases of the junction left unmatched.

This chain links TRBV7-9 with TRBJ1-5; no firm D call. Trimming took off 5 bases at V and 0 bases at J, with 5 bases between the two ends. Looked up from germline, CDR1 is SEHNR and CDR2 is FQNEAQ (reference sequence). The CDR3 is 13 amino acids. The CDR3 nucleotides read TGTGCCAGCAGCCAAAATAGCAATCAGCCCCAGCATTTT. Amino acids: CASSQNSNQPQHF.

This sequence joins TRBV15 and TRBJ1-1; 8 nucleotides line up with TRBD1. The CDR3 is 14 residues long. The junction had 7 bases not matched to a gene; V was cut back by 5 bases and J by 5 bases. Germline assignment: CDR1 LNHNV and CDR2 YYDKDF (reference sequence). This CDR3 reads CATSPRTGSTEAFF. The CDR3 nucleotides are TGTGCCACCAGCCCACGGACAGGGTCGACTGAAGCTTTCTTT.

This rearrangement joins TRBV29-1 to TRBJ2-3; D not certain. V lost 6 bases to trimming and J lost 6 bases, with 7 bases between them. Germline CDR1 and CDR2: SQVTM and ANQGSEA. The CDR3 is 10 amino acids. The CDR3 DNA reads TGCAGCGTCCCAGGTGATACGCAGTATTTT. Protein sequence: CSVPGDTQYF.

The genes are TRBV4-1 and TRBJ1-2, with D unclear. The CDR3 length is 17 residues. Germline assignment: CDR1 MGHRA and CDR2 YSYEKL. Deletions cut 4 bases from V and 2 bases from J, with 20 bases between. The CDR3 DNA reads as TGCGCCAGCAGCCCGTCCCTCGGGGAACTTCTAAACTATGGCTACACCTTC. Protein: CASSPSLGELLNYGYTF.

The chain carries TRBV19 and TRBJ2-7; 7 bases agree with TRBD1. Losses at the gene ends were 5 bases for V and 4 bases for J; bases not matched to a gene: 8. The germline CDR1 and CDR2 sequences are LNHDA and SQIVND (reference sequence). This CDR3 contains 14 residues. The CDR3 is CASSRQGKEYEQYF. CDR3 DNA sequence: TGTGCCAGTAGTCGACAGGGCAAAGAGTACGAGCAGTACTTC.

The V and J genes are TRBV10-3 and TRBJ1-1, with 8 bases identical to TRBD1. J lost 6 bases, V lost 0 bases, and 6 bases had no gene match. This CDR3 region has 15 residues. Germline CDR1 ENHRY, CDR2 SYGVKD. CDR3 residues: CAISESTGARSEAFF. The CDR3 DNA reads TGTGCCATCAGTGAGTCGACAGGGGCACGGTCTGAAGCTTTCTTT.

V gene TRBV28 combines with J gene TRBJ2-2; a weak D match, TRBD2 (5 bases). Germline CDR1 and CDR2: MDHEN and SYDVKM. The length of the CDR3 is 17 residues. The V and J ends lost 5 bases and 4 bases respectively, with 20 bases between them. CDR3 region: CASSPSTLTETTGELFF. In nucleotides, the CDR3 is TGTGCCAGCAGTCCTAGCACACTAACCGAAACCACCGGGGAGCTGTTTTTT.

This clone came up a few times. This chain uses TRBV25-1 with TRBJ1-2; maybe TRBD1 (5 bases). V was trimmed by 1 base and J by 10 bases, leaving 13 bases between them. CDR3 length: 13 amino acids. Germline V lookup: CDR1 MGHDK, CDR2 SYGVNS. CDR3 coding DNA: TGTGCCAGCAGTGAATCACAGGAAAATGACTACACCTTC. As protein: CASSESQENDYTF.

The gene calls are TRBV9 and TRBJ2-7; D not certain. Germline lookup yields CDR1 SGDLS and CDR2 YYNGEE. Trimming stripped 0 bases from V and 0 bases from J, with 7 bases between. CDR3 length: 14 residues. The CDR3 DNA follows: TGTGCCAGCAGCGTAGCCGGGTTCTCCTACGAGCAGTACTTC. Its translation: CASSVAGFSYEQYF.

This rearrangement joins TRBV6-5 to TRBJ2-2, with TRBD2 matching over 7 bases. Losses at the gene ends were 8 bases for V and 2 bases for J; bases not matched to a gene: 5. There are 14 residues in the CDR3. The germline V gene encodes CDR1 MNHEY and CDR2 SVGAGI. In DNA form, the CDR3 reads TGTGCCAGCCGGAGCGGGACTAACACCGGGGAGCTGTTTTTT. Translating it yields CASRSGTNTGELFF.

This chain joins TRBV27 and TRBJ2-7, with D possibly TRBD2 on 5 matching bases. The CDR3 consists of 13 residues. The germline CDR1 and CDR2 sequences are MNHEY and SMNVEV (reference sequence). Trimming left V 3 bases short and J 6 bases short, with 12 bases between. The CDR3 DNA follows: TGTGCCAGCAGTTTTACGAATCGGGGCGAGCAGTACTTC. It encodes CASSFTNRGEQYF.

About this clone: The junction does not match germline at one end; this may be a read error. The chain joins TRBV30 to TRBJ1-2; D is perhaps TRBD1 (5 bases). This CDR3 contains 12 residues. Germline V gene lookup returns CDR1 GTSNPN and CDR2 SVGIG (reference sequence). The CDR3 DNA reads as TGTGCCTGGAGTGTGGCCAGTTTAGGGGCCCTCTTC. This gives the protein CAWSVASLGALF.

This rearrangement joins TRBV19 to TRBJ1-5, with 8 bases lining up with TRBD1. This CDR3 spans 13 amino acids. Germline-derived CDR1 and CDR2 are LNHDA and SQIVND (reference sequence). V dropped 7 bases and J dropped 4; count of bases not matched to a gene: 3. Written as DNA, the CDR3 is TGTGCCAGTAAGAACAGGGGGAATCAGCCCCAGCATTTT. This sequence encodes CASKNRGNQPQHF.

The chain couples TRBV30 to TRBJ1-1, with D unresolved. Trimming removed 1 base at V and 1 base at J, with 16 bases between. Germline lookup yields CDR1 GTSNPN and CDR2 SVGIG (reference sequence). CDR3 length equals 16 residues. The CDR3 DNA follows: TGTGCCTGGAGTGGAGAGGGAGTATTTCAGAACACTGAAGCTTTCTTT. Translation gives CAWSGEGVFQNTEAFF.

The V gene is TRBV2, the J gene TRBJ2-7; 7 bases are a match to TRBD1. The germline CDR1 and CDR2 sequences are SNHLY and FYNNEI. V shed 4 bases and J 0 bases; nucleotides not matched to a gene: 18. This CDR3 contains 19 residues. As DNA, the CDR3 is TGTGCCAGCAGTGTAACAGGGGATCCTTCTTCCCCCAGCTCCTACGAGCAGTACTTC. Translated, it gives CASSVTGDPSSPSSYEQYF.